This entry describes one T cell receptor (beta chain). No antigen is known for it. Unique molecular identifiers were added to individual cDNA molecules. TCRdb re-called the 5' RACE reads through MiXCR, storing one row per CDR3 protein. The data hold around 60,000 distinct CDR3 sequences, with 9.5% to 15% observed a single time. The data stem from a study of early T cells in non-severe SARS-CoV-2 infection. Study summary: Sequenced bulk RNA came from whole blood that was unsorted, and chains were unpaired. Study results and limitations: In VDJdb matching, anti-spike CD8 responses were favored while private and CD4 specificities went missing.

The CDR3 loop spans 14 amino acids. The germline gives CDR1 SGHVS, CDR2 FQNEAQ. Trimming pared 6 bases from V and 5 bases from J, leaving 16 bases between. The clonotype originates from an adult who was a healthcare worker with PCR-confirmed SARS-CoV-2 infection or an uninfected control (not recorded which). The V call is TRBV7-8, the J call TRBJ2-5; maybe TRBD2 (5 bases). Sample: whole blood. The CDR3 sequence: CASRAGSGGETQYF. CDR3 nucleotides: TGTGCCAGCAGGGCCGGTTCTGGAGGCGAGACCCAGTACTTC.